A single sample is the source of the 11 T cell receptor beta chains below, sequenced in a study of blood T cell repertoires in COVID-19. Clones were sequenced by immunoSEQ multiplex PCR, and TCRdb holds only the in-frame ones, with some missing. The sample contains roughly 140,000 clones, around four fifths of which appear only once. Sample: PBMCs or T cells enriched from blood (not recorded which). Receptors were obtained from a woman aged 40 to 55 who had recovered from COVID-19.

The genes are TRBV18 and TRBJ1-3; D gene uncertain. The length of the CDR3 is 16 residues. Germline-derived CDR1 and CDR2 are KGHSH and LQKENI. Trimming took 3 bases from V and 1 from J, leaving 13 bases between them. The CDR3 DNA is TGTGCCAGCTCACCGCAACCGACTTCTTCTGGAAACACCATATATTTT. This encodes CASSPQPTSSGNTIYF.

The sample holds a few counts of this clone. This chain joins TRBV12-5 and TRBJ2-5; D remains unclear. The CDR3 sequence is 11 residues long. The germline V gene encodes CDR1 LGHNT and CDR2 FRNRAP. V was shortened by 7 bases and J by 3 bases, with 6 bases between the two germline ends. The CDR3 here is CASAQEETQYF. The CDR3 DNA follows: TGTGCTAGTGCCCAGGAAGAGACCCAGTACTTC.

This clone has only a few counts. This chain's CDR3 is CASAGDRSYGYTF. Written as DNA, the CDR3 is TGTGCCAGCGCTGGGGACAGGAGCTATGGCTACACCTTC. The chain joins TRBV2 to TRBJ1-2; 8 nucleotides agree with TRBD1. Unmatched junction bases numbered 6, after V lost 8 bases and J lost 4 bases. The CDR3 totals 13 residues. Germline V gene data show CDR1 as SNHLY and CDR2 as FYNNEI. The full variable domain, its missing parts supplied by reference TRBV2 and TRBJ1-2, is EPEVTQTPSHQVTQMGQEVILRCVPISNHLYFYWYRQILGQKVEFLVSFYNNEISEKSEIFDDQFSVERPDGSNFTLKIRSTKLEDSAMYFCASAGDRSYGYTFGSGTRLTVV.

Concerning this clone itself: This sample also contains other DNA sequences that code for the same CDR3. The V and J genes are TRBV5-1 and TRBJ2-1; 8 positions agree with TRBD2. From germline, CDR1 is SGHRS and CDR2 YFSETQ. This CDR3 region has 15 residues. V lost 1 base and J lost 4; bases outside the gene matches: 4. The CDR3 spells CASSLSSGGYNEQFF. As DNA, the CDR3 is TGCGCCAGCAGCTTGAGCAGCGGGGGTTACAATGAGCAGTTCTTC.

The V and J genes are TRBV4-1 and TRBJ2-4; 11 positions agree with TRBD2. The J segment lost 1 base and the V segment lost 1 base, leaving 12 bases of the junction unmatched. The CDR3 contains 20 residues. Per germline, CDR1 MGHRA and CDR2 YSYEKL. The CDR3 loop is CASSQVPGTSGPLAKNIQYF. CDR3 DNA: TGCGCCAGCAGCCAAGTTCCCGGGACTAGCGGCCCCCTTGCCAAAAACATTCAGTACTTC.

The DNA of the CDR3 is TGTGCCAGCTACGGGACAGGGGGGCGGAATTCACCCCTCCACTTT. Protein sequence: CASYGTGGRNSPLHF. The chain employs TRBV2 and TRBJ1-6, with 11 bases lining up with TRBD1. The CDR3 has 15 amino acids. Germline-derived CDR1 and CDR2 are SNHLY and FYNNEI. Trimming at V came to 8 bases and at J to 7 bases, leaving 7 bases not matched to a gene.

The rearrangement links TRBV5-6 to TRBJ2-5; TRBD2 agrees at 9 bases. CDR3 size: 15 residues. The germline V gene has CDR1 SGHDT and CDR2 YYEEEE. The V and J ends lost 3 bases and 4 bases, in that order; junction bases with no gene match: 7. The DNA of the CDR3 is TGTGCCAGCAGCTCTCCGGGGGGACTAGCAGAGACCCAGTACTTC. Its protein product is CASSSPGGLAETQYF. Variable domain in full (rest from reference TRBV5-6 and TRBJ2-5): DAGVTQSPTHLIKTRGQQVTLRCSPKSGHDTVSWYQQALGQGPQFIFQYYEEEERQRGNFPDRFSGHQFPNYSSELNVNALLLGDSALYLCASSSPGGLAETQYFGPGTRLLVL.

The chain has TRBV4-1 and TRBJ2-1; 15 positions match TRBD2. The CDR3 length is 18 residues. The germline V gene has CDR1 MGHRA and CDR2 YSYEKL. J lost 1 base, V lost 3 bases, and 4 bases had no gene match. CDR3 DNA sequence: TGCGCCAGCAGCCACCCCGGGACTAGCGGGAGGTCCTACAATGAGCAGTTCTTC. Amino acids: CASSHPGTSGRSYNEQFF.

The chain has TRBV5-1 and TRBJ1-4, with D hard to call. The V end lost 4 bases, the J end lost 2 bases, and 9 bases lay between the germline ends. This CDR3 has 14 residues. The germline gives CDR1 SGHRS, CDR2 YFSETQ. The CDR3 sequence is CASSDVQTNEKLFF. The CDR3 coding sequence is TGCGCCAGCAGCGATGTCCAGACTAATGAAAAACTGTTTTTT.

The V gene is TRBV5-1, the J gene TRBJ1-2; TRBD1 is a possible D gene (6 bases). Trimming pared 0 bases from V and 4 bases from J, leaving 7 bases between. The V gene's germline CDR1 is SGHRS and CDR2 YFSETQ. The CDR3 totals 13 residues. As DNA, the CDR3 is TGCGCCAGCAGCTTGGGGGGGCGCTATGGCTACACCTTC. This codes for CASSLGGRYGYTF.

With respect to this clone: The same CDR3 is also encoded by other DNA sequences in this sample. The genes are TRBV12-3 or TRBV12-4 and TRBJ1-1; D perhaps matches TRBD1 (5 bases). The CDR3 length is 13 residues. Trimming removed 3 bases at V and 4 bases at J, with 9 bases between. The CDR3 is CASSFGGGTEAFF. CDR3 DNA sequence: TGTGCCAGCAGTTTTGGGGGAGGCACTGAAGCTTTCTTT.